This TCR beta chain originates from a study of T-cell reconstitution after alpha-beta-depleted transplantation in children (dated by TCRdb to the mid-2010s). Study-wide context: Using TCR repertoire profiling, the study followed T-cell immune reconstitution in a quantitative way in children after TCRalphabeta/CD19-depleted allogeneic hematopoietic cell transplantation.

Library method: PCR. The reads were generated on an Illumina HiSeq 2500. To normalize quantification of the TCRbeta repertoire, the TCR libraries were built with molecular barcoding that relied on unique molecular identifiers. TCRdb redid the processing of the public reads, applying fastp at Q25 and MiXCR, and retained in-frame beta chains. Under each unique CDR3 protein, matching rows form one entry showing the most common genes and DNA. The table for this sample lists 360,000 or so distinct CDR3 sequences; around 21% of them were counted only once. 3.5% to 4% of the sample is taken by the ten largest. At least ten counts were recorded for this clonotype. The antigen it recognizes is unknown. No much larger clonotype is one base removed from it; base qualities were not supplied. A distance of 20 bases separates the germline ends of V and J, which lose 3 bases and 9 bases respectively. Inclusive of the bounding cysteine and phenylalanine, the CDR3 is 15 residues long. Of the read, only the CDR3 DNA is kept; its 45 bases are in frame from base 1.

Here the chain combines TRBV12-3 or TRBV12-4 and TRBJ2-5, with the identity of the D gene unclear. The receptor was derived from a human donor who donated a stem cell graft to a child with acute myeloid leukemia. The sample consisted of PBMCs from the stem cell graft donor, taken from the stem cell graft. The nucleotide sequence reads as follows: TGTGCCAGCAGTTTCAACATACTTGTGGAAAGGGCCCAGTACTTC. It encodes CASSFNILVERAQYF.